This T cell receptor beta chain emerged from a study of Ad26.COV2.S vaccination and SARS-CoV-2 variants. On the study more broadly: Intramuscular Ad26.COV2.S doses were given once or twice, 56 days apart. Whole-study findings and limits: People given the vaccine had a wider spike-specific TCR breadth than placebo recipients did. Comparable non-spike TCR breadth was observed in vaccine and placebo recipients.

Remarks on this clone: Its antigen is currently unknown.

The germline V gene encodes CDR1 SGHTA and CDR2 FQGNSA. The CDR3 covers 14 residues. The ends were cut back, 5 bases at V and 2 bases at J, with 11 bases in the middle. Noted treatment: about 20 received Ad26.COV2.S at low or high dose, single or two shots; a few received placebo; per-sample allocation not given. Samples came from day 63 after the first vaccine or placebo injection. Built on an Ad26 vector, the vaccine expressed Wuhan-strain SARS-CoV-2 spike. Sequencing used immunoSEQ multiplex PCR; TCRdb keeps in-frame clones, though not all of them. The sample lists about half a million clones; 89% were seen once.

The chain couples TRBV7-2 to TRBJ2-3, with a possible D match to TRBD1 (6 bases). This TCR was recovered from a person between 18 and 60 years old who received the Ad26.COV2.S COVID-19 vaccine or a placebo. Sequences were derived from peripheral blood, sampled in a trial of Ad26.COV2.S vaccine versus placebo. DNA for the CDR3: TGTGCCAGCAGCCTAGACAGGCCCACAGATACGCAGTATTTT. It encodes CASSLDRPTDTQYF.